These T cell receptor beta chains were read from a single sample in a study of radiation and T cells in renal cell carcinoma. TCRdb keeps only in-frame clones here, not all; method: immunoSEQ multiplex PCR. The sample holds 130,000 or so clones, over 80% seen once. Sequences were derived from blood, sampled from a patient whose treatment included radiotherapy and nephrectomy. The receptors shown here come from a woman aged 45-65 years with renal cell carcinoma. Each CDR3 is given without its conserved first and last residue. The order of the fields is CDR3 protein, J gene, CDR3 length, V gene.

CDR3 protein: ARSLIGEWNTGELF
J gene: TRBJ2-2
CDR3 length: 14
V gene: TRBV5-3

CDR3 protein: ASSLGGGNTGELF
J gene: TRBJ2-2
CDR3 length: 13
V gene: TRBV5-4

CDR3 protein: ASSESGGTISGELF
J gene: TRBJ2-2
CDR3 length: 14
V gene: TRBV6-1

CDR3 protein: ASSDPGPRGEAF
J gene: TRBJ1-1
CDR3 length: 12
V gene: TRBV25-1

CDR3 protein: ATQETDEQY
J gene: TRBJ2-7
CDR3 length: 9
V gene: TRBV2

CDR3 protein: ASSRQGASEQY
J gene: TRBJ2-7
CDR3 length: 11
V gene: TRBV19

CDR3 protein: AWSVNRVTEAF
J gene: TRBJ1-1
CDR3 length: 11
V gene: TRBV30

CDR3 protein: ASSVDGRSEAF
J gene: TRBJ1-1
CDR3 length: 11
V gene: TRBV9

CDR3 protein: ANPDEGSYEQY
J gene: TRBJ2-7
CDR3 length: 11
V gene: TRBV14

CDR3 protein: ASSRTGYVLT
J gene: TRBJ2-6
CDR3 length: 10
V gene: TRBV4-1

CDR3 protein: ASSTLAGSYNEQF
J gene: TRBJ2-1
CDR3 length: 13
V gene: TRBV5-1

CDR3 protein: ASKRDGTYEQY
J gene: TRBJ2-7
CDR3 length: 11
V gene: TRBV28

CDR3 protein: ASSGTSEINEQF
J gene: TRBJ2-1
CDR3 length: 12
V gene: TRBV5-4

CDR3 protein: ASSNGGHWF
J gene: TRBJ2-1
CDR3 length: 9
V gene: TRBV6-5

CDR3 protein: ASSQWGETQY
J gene: TRBJ2-5
CDR3 length: 10
V gene: TRBV14

CDR3 protein: ASRLGGDYEQY
J gene: TRBJ2-7
CDR3 length: 11
V gene: TRBV7-2

CDR3 protein: ASSQGVLSGANVLT
J gene: TRBJ2-6
CDR3 length: 14
V gene: TRBV5-1

CDR3 protein: ASSESGGSKRGYT
J gene: TRBJ1-2
CDR3 length: 13
V gene: TRBV25-1

CDR3 protein: ASSHDGPGRTDTQY
J gene: TRBJ2-3
CDR3 length: 14
V gene: TRBV5-1

CDR3 protein: ASRPGTGRAGGPSELF
J gene: TRBJ2-2
CDR3 length: 16
V gene: TRBV7-9

CDR3 protein: ASSFGTADQPQH
J gene: TRBJ1-5
CDR3 length: 12
V gene: TRBV7-2

CDR3 protein: ASSVSGKLIDEQF
J gene: TRBJ2-1
CDR3 length: 13
V gene: TRBV9

CDR3 protein: ASSSSQKRDTGELF
J gene: TRBJ2-2
CDR3 length: 14
V gene: TRBV5-4

CDR3 protein: ASSLLQPYGYT
J gene: TRBJ1-2
CDR3 length: 11
V gene: TRBV5-5

CDR3 protein: ASTSPNTEAF
J gene: TRBJ1-1
CDR3 length: 10
V gene: TRBV6-5

CDR3 protein: ASSLGNSPLH
J gene: TRBJ1-6
CDR3 length: 10
V gene: TRBV27

CDR3 protein: ASSWGDRGLEQY
J gene: TRBJ2-7
CDR3 length: 12
V gene: TRBV7-6

CDR3 protein: ASSYRTSGAGDEQF
J gene: TRBJ2-1
CDR3 length: 14
V gene: TRBV6-5

CDR3 protein: ASSPIDGGNSGELF
J gene: TRBJ2-2
CDR3 length: 14
V gene: TRBV9

CDR3 protein: ASSLVAGLSTDTQY
J gene: TRBJ2-3
CDR3 length: 14
V gene: TRBV7-2

CDR3 protein: ASTTSQGVADTQY
J gene: TRBJ2-3
CDR3 length: 13
V gene: TRBV19

CDR3 protein: ASIAGRGDYEQY
J gene: TRBJ2-7
CDR3 length: 12
V gene: TRBV10-2

CDR3 protein: ASSPRNLDTEAF
J gene: TRBJ1-1
CDR3 length: 12
V gene: TRBV7-9

CDR3 protein: ASSETRGHEKLF
J gene: TRBJ1-4
CDR3 length: 12
V gene: TRBV6-4

CDR3 protein: ASSQVGGFSYEQY
J gene: TRBJ2-7
CDR3 length: 13
V gene: TRBV4-1

CDR3 protein: ASSVEKDSLNTEAF
J gene: TRBJ1-1
CDR3 length: 14
V gene: TRBV9

CDR3 protein: ASSQDEAGDGNEQF
J gene: TRBJ2-1
CDR3 length: 14
V gene: TRBV4-1

CDR3 protein: ASSGTLHSEFGIQF
J gene: TRBJ2-1
CDR3 length: 14
V gene: TRBV11-1

CDR3 protein: ASSRPMNNSPLH
J gene: TRBJ1-6
CDR3 length: 12
V gene: TRBV6-5

CDR3 protein: ASSLSAGSSYEQY
J gene: TRBJ2-7
CDR3 length: 13
V gene: TRBV5-6

CDR3 protein: AWTPLGSIGNTIY
J gene: TRBJ1-3
CDR3 length: 13
V gene: TRBV30

CDR3 protein: ASSAYYEQY
J gene: TRBJ2-7
CDR3 length: 9
V gene: TRBV6-1

CDR3 protein: ASSYGTATNEKLF
J gene: TRBJ1-4
CDR3 length: 13
V gene: TRBV6-5

CDR3 protein: ASSAGTGLETQY
J gene: TRBJ2-5
CDR3 length: 12
V gene: TRBV6-5

CDR3 protein: ASSQSRRGLGPQY
J gene: TRBJ2-5
CDR3 length: 13
V gene: TRBV4-3

CDR3 protein: ASSSGQTYEQY
J gene: TRBJ2-7
CDR3 length: 11
V gene: TRBV5-6

CDR3 protein: ASSITVTGANVLT
J gene: TRBJ2-6
CDR3 length: 13
V gene: TRBV19